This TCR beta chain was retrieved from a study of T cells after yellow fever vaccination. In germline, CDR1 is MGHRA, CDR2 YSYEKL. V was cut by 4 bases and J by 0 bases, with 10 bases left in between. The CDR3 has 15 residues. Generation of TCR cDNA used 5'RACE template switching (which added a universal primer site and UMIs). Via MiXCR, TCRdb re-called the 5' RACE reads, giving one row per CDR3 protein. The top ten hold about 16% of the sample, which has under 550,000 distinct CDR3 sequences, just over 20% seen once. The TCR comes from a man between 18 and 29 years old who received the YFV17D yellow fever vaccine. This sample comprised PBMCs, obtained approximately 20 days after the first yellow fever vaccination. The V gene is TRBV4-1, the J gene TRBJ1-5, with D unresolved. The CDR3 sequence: CASSPTTYSNQPQHF. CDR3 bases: TGCGCCAGCAGCCCAACCACCTATAGCAATCAGCCCCAGCATTTT.